This T cell receptor (beta chain) was sequenced for a study of cytomegalovirus exposure and HLA in healthy donors (dated by TCRdb to about 2017). In the study overall: An earlier analysis of more than 550 of the donors reported 276 Gb of sequence data and about 120 million unique TCR beta sequences obtained from about 200 million T cells. Donor age, sex, ethnicity and CMV serostatus were compiled together with the repertoire data. Typing coverage differed by locus: A, B, C, DRB1 and DQB1 were typed in about 620-640 donors, DQA1 in roughly 500, DPA1 in around 580, and DPB1 in about 450. Among the approximately 400 genotyped donors, around 81% belonged to the genetic ancestry cluster associated with self-reported Caucasian donors. About 330 gigabases of sequencing data and around 85 million unique TCR sequences made up an early release that covered approximately 700 HLA-typed donors. The later analysis used no new phenotypic data to find candidate immune exposures, relying instead on TCR beta sequences and their occurrence across donors. An earlier analysis of around 580 of the donors used high-throughput TCR beta sequencing to judge whether each TCR beta V gene segment behaved as functional or pseudogenic. Among around 400 genotyped donors of the cohort, an average of roughly 230,000 unique TCR beta nucleotide sequences was sequenced per donor, of which about 18% were non-productive. In a later genetic analysis, genome-wide SNP genotypes for about 55% of the roughly 700 donors were used, and that subset was treated as a discovery cohort. HLA typing included class I and class II loci at four-digit resolution. All discovery cohort repertoires had been generated on a single sequencing platform. A later analysis re-examined previously published TCR beta repertoires from roughly 720 donors and added high-resolution HLA genotyping to investigate patterns of TCR occurrence. Along with the 666-subject first cohort, a separate validation cohort of over a hundred different subjects was used. Using immunosequencing, the study profiled T cell repertoires from about 620 subjects and related those repertoires to cytomegalovirus serostatus. About 5 DR-DQ haplotypes were handled as single units for association and clustering, since linkage in the cohort was strong. The study was designed to test whether signatures of past pathogen exposure could be identified by cataloging public T cell receptors. To predict cytomegalovirus infection status, the study brought together high-throughput TCR immunosequencing, statistical association of individual TCRs with disease status, and machine learning. What the study reported, not specific to this receptor: The only immune exposure information available for the cohort was CMV serostatus. A group of highly shared sequence variants was considered likely to be a technical artifact of the sequencing pipeline. Some 15 rarely observed V segments, including chromosome 9 orphons, were excluded from the earlier analysis of a few hundred of the donors because counts were too low. The study listed 150 to 200 TCR beta chains as associated with cytomegalovirus. According to a later analysis, most CMV-associated TCR beta chains appeared to be HLA-restricted, and the HLA associations seemed to be driven largely by CMV exposure. A further reported finding was that TCR beta sequences accurately predicted the HLA-A and HLA-B alleles for most subjects in the first cohort. Some IMGT-functional V segments, including TRBV6-2 and TRBV6-3, could not be distinguished by the 87-base-pair reads and were therefore excluded. Most TCR sequences were observed very rarely across donors, whereas some public TCRs were present in many individuals. V-gene and J-gene trimming of TCR beta chains was associated with a missense DCLRE1C variant in a later genetic analysis, and the association was replicated in an independent cohort. In a later analysis, several top co-occurrence clusters were reported to appear linked to parvovirus B19, influenza, CMV and Epstein-Barr virus. A later analysis associated 16,951 TCR beta sequences with specific HLA alleles at a false discovery rate of 0.05. Because HLA typing was unavailable for some donors at each locus, only the typed subset was used in association tests. Linkage disequilibrium might explain the correlated functional status among segregating V segments, but an unknown experimental factor could not be excluded. According to a later genetic analysis, donors in an Asian-associated ancestry cluster had fewer N-insertions in productive TCRs than the approximately 670-donor mean. The authors suggested that the approach could potentially be extended to other disease states and immunological phenotypes. In both the original and validation cohorts, the classifier was reported to diagnose cytomegalovirus status with high specificity and sensitivity. Assigning TCR associations to individual alleles was difficult when HLA alleles, especially DR and DQ, strongly co-occurred. The cohort was sequenced for TCR beta chains only, and without alpha or paired-chain data the features that could be detected were limited. According to a later analysis, TCR association rates differed among HLA loci, with DRB1 alleles showing the most associated TCRs and HLA-C alleles showing the fewest. The presence/absence analyses assumed that sequencing depth was roughly uniform across donors, and that assumption may not be true. In an earlier analysis of 587 of the donors, most TCR beta V segments appeared in productive rearrangements about 90% or about 30% of the time, broadly matching IMGT annotations. In a later analysis, HLA-associated TCR beta chains showed more clonal expansion and lower generation probabilities than non-associated chains that were equally common. A few of the identified cytomegalovirus-associated TCR beta chains were confirmed in vitro to be specific for cytomegalovirus antigens.

The cohort consisted of hundreds of healthy bone marrow donors. Cohort members were all nominally healthy when sampled, although unrecorded immune exposures were likely present. The donor was CMV seropositive and belonged to the group of some 290 seropositive cohort members. A peripheral blood sample was collected from each donor, and TCR beta sequencing was performed on peripheral blood mononuclear cells. Genomic DNA was extracted from the blood cell samples with the Qiagen DNeasy Blood Extraction Kit. Library preparation was by the immunoSEQ multiplex PCR assay. For the multiplex PCR, a mixture combining 60 forward primers for TCR Vbeta segments and 13 reverse primers for TCR Jbeta segments was used. A multiplex PCR assay on genomic DNA amplified the CDR3 region of rearranged TCR beta genes. The Illumina HiSeq System was used to sequence the amplified TCR beta libraries as 87-base-pair reads. The original pipeline was this. Across the 500 to 700 repertoires, a later analysis counted 80 million or so unique TCR beta chains, around 11 million of which were shared by at least two donors. Raw reads were error-corrected and collapsed into unique sequences by a nearest-neighbor algorithm in which closely related sequences were merged to remove PCR and sequencing errors. V, D and J gene segments were assigned by aligning CDR3 sequences to IMGT reference sequences. For a sequence to be retained, a match of at least six nucleotides was required to both a V gene segment and a J gene segment. A rearrangement counted as productive if the CDR3 had no stop codons and remained in frame with V and J, and every other rearrangement counted as non-productive. CDR3 was defined according to IMGT convention as the region running from the second conserved V-encoded cysteine to the conserved J-encoded phenylalanine. In an earlier analysis of more than 550 of the donors, sequences lacking an unambiguous match to a single V gene segment were excluded. An earlier analysis of a few hundred of the donors classified V segments as functional when productive rearrangements were above 56.7% and as segregating when the standard deviation between donors was above 5%. A statistical classification framework was built for diagnosing cytomegalovirus status from the catalog of TCR beta chain sequences. In a later analysis, V and J genes were assigned by comparing TCR nucleotide sequences against IMGT/GENE-DB human TR gene sequences. In a later analysis, CDR3 sequences and most-parsimonious VDJ recombination scenarios were assigned using the TCRdist pipeline. In a later analysis, each TCR beta chain was defined by its CDR3 amino acid sequence together with its V-gene family, and reads without a unique V-gene family were excluded. A later analysis removed over 500 highly shared, low-generation-probability nucleotide sequences to deal with suspected cross-contamination and a sequencing artifact. In a later analysis, a clonal expansion index was calculated for each public chain from normalized within-repertoire ranks of inferred template counts. In a later analysis, generation probabilities were computed using a VDJ recombination model fitted to out-of-frame rearrangements, and the results were checked against IGoR. In a later analysis, TCR-TCR, TCR-HLA and TCR-CMV co-occurrence was scored with hypergeometric tests, and a repertoire-size bias correction was applied to TCR pairs. False discovery rates were estimated in a later analysis by permuting HLA or CMV assignments 20 times. In a later analysis, co-occurring TCRs were grouped using DBSCAN, and TCRdist sequence similarity was added for clustering within HLA-allele-positive subsets. Repertoires with fewer than 30,000 or more than 120,000 public chains were left out of co-occurrence clustering, as were a few repertoires with anomalous nucleotide sharing. Entries here come from immuneACCESS through TCRdb and include only in-frame sequences with V and J called. Some clones fail to appear in such tables; in the studies checked, an unresolved V gene covers under half of the shortfall, and the cause of the remainder is unknown. Clone size and V and J calls were adopted from that table, with D and trimming inferred from the DNA. Across this sample there are around 67,000 clones, with around 72% seen only once. The biggest ten clones account for about 8% of the sample.

Germline trimming amounts to 5 bases on V and 7 bases on J, with 7 as the count of junction bases outside the gene matches. Counted from cysteine to phenylalanine, this CDR3 has 15 amino acids. Only the CDR3 region is kept as DNA, spanning 45 bases read in frame from base 1. CDR1 and CDR2, per the germline V gene (reference sequence), are SGHNT and YYREEE. Worth noting for this clone: This clone's antigen is unknown. Nothing much larger sits one base from this clone, and base qualities are not available.

The sequenced material came from PBMCs. The sequence was collected from a woman in her twenties or thirties in good health and CMV-seropositive. The chain uses TRBV5-4 and TRBJ2-1; a stretch of 12 junction bases matches TRBD2. The DNA is TGTGCCAGCAGTTCTAGCGGGAGGGCCCCTAATGAGCAGTTCTTC. The encoded protein is CASSSSGRAPNEQFF.